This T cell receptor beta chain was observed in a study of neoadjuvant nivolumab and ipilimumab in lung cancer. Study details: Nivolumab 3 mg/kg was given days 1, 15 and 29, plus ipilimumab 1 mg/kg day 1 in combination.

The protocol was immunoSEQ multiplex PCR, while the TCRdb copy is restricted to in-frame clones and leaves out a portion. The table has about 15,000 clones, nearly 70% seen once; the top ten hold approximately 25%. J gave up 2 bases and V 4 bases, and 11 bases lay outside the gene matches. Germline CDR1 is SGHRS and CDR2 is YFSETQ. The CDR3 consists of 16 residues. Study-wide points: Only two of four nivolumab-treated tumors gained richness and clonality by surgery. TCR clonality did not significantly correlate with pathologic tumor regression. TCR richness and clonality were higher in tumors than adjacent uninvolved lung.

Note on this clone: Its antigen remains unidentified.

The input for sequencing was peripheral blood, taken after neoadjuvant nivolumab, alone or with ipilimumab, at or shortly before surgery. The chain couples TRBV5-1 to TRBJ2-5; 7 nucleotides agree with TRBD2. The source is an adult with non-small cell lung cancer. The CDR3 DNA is TGCGCCAGCAGCCCCCCTCTCCCAGCGGGGCAAGAGACCCAGTACTTC. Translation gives CASSPPLPAGQETQYF.